These 32 T cell receptor beta chains were sequenced from one sample in a study of vaccination and CD4 T cells after COVID-19 (dated by TCRdb to the early 2020s). These TCRs are of unknown antigen specificity. This sample's time point label indicates: late sampling 161 to 241 days after vaccination in a few convalescent patients. The treatment or condition label, as the study defines it: approximately 11-day PBMC culture with coronavirus spike peptide pools or control peptides (ViraFEST assay). The protocol used for the library was PCR. Instrument on record: Illumina iSeq 100. TCR sequencing of DNA from cultured CD4+ T cells used the Oncomine TCR Beta short-read assay at the Johns Hopkins FTIC core. Through fastp at Q25 and MiXCR, TCRdb rebuilt clones from the public reads, retaining in-frame beta chains. Identical CDR3 protein sequences are pooled into one entry, listed with their most common genes and DNA. A total of about 22,000 distinct CDR3 sequences appear in this sample, about half of them only once. The top ten clonotypes cover roughly an eighth of the sample.

Material: CD4+ T cells from blood, cultured in vitro, obtained about 7 months after SARS-CoV-2 vaccination. Source of these receptors: a human donor who had recovered from COVID-19.

The chain carries TRBV20-1 and TRBJ2-1, with TRBD2 matching over 9 bases. Per the germline V gene, CDR1 is DFQATT and CDR2 is SNEGSKA (reference sequence). V gave up 4 bases and J gave up 6 bases; unmatched junction bases: 13. The CDR3 sequence is 16 residues long. This CDR3 reads CSATGGTSRNRNEQFF. CDR3 coding DNA: TGCAGTGCTACAGGCGGGACTAGCCGGAATCGCAATGAGCAGTTCTTC.

The genes are TRBV7-6 and TRBJ2-5; 9 bases are a match to TRBD2. With V trimmed by 1 base and J by 0 bases, 6 bases remained unmatched. The CDR3 is 17 residues long. Germline CDR1 and CDR2: SGHVS and FNYEAQ. As DNA, the CDR3 is TGTGCCAGCAGCTTAGAGGGTCCTAGCGGGGACCAAGAGACCCAGTACTTC. This encodes CASSLEGPSGDQETQYF. Filled out from reference TRBV7-6 and TRBJ2-5, the complete variable domain reads GAGVSQSPRYKVTKRGQDVALRCDPISGHVSLYWYRQALGQGPEFLTYFNYEAQQDKSGLPNDRFSAERPEGSISTLTIQRTEQRDSAMYRCASSLEGPSGDQETQYFGPGTRLLVL.

This clonotype was counted between two and nine times. This rearrangement joins TRBV7-2 to TRBJ2-7, with 8 bases that match TRBD2. The V gene's germline CDR1 is SGHTA and CDR2 FQGNSA. There are 15 residues in the CDR3. The V and J ends lost 6 bases and 2 bases, in that order; junction bases with no gene match: 9. CDR3 residues: CASRLYGGGPYEQYF. CDR3 coding DNA: TGTGCCAGCAGGTTATACGGCGGGGGGCCCTACGAGCAGTACTTC.

This clonotype was detected only a few times. The J gene is TRBJ1-5, the V gene TRBV6-1; D is possibly TRBD1 (6 bases). V dropped 7 bases and J dropped 3 bases, with 13 bases sitting between them. The CDR3 loop spans 14 amino acids. Germline V CDR1 and CDR2: MNHNS, SASEGT. The CDR3 DNA is TGTGCCAGCACAGAAGGGGGAGTCAATCAGCCCCAGCATTTT. Translation gives CASTEGGVNQPQHF.

This clonotype turned up a few times. The chain recombines TRBV5-8 with TRBJ1-2; D unresolved. CDR1 and CDR2 from the germline V gene are SGHTS and YDEGEE. The CDR3 runs to 13 residues. V was pared by 3 bases and J by 0 bases, with 6 bases between. CDR3 sequence: CASSYDTNYGYTF. CDR3 nucleotides: TGTGCCAGCAGCTACGATACTAACTATGGCTACACCTTC.

The chain recombines TRBV20-1 with TRBJ1-2, with 8 bases matching TRBD1. Losses at the gene ends were 3 bases for V and 7 bases for J; bases not matched to a gene: 10. Germline lookup yields CDR1 DFQATT and CDR2 SNEGSKA (reference sequence). This CDR3 comprises 14 residues. In DNA form, the CDR3 reads TGCAGTGCTAGCGTGTCAGGGGGCGTAGGTGGCTACACCTTC. Protein sequence: CSASVSGGVGGYTF.

The chain is built from TRBV7-2 and TRBJ2-2, with 9 bases that match TRBD2. The germline V gene has CDR1 SGHTA and CDR2 FQGNSA. The V segment lost 5 bases and the J segment 1 base; nucleotides outside the gene matches: 2. The CDR3 runs 15 residues. Here the CDR3 DNA reads TGTGCCAGCAGCCCAGCGGGAGGGAACACCGGGGAGCTGTTTTTT. It codes for CASSPAGGNTGELFF.

The chain employs TRBV20-1 and TRBJ1-2, with D maybe TRBD1 (6 bases). Trimming stripped 5 bases from V and 3 bases from J, with 16 bases between. The CDR3 sequence is 14 residues long. Looked up from germline, CDR1 is DFQATT and CDR2 is SNEGSKA (reference sequence). The DNA for the CDR3 is TGCAGTGCTGCCCGGGGTCAGGGGTACTATGGCTACACCTTC. Protein sequence: CSAARGQGYYGYTF.

This clonotype was recorded once. The chain employs TRBV25-1 and TRBJ2-1, with D possibly TRBD1 on 5 matching bases. Germline V lookup: CDR1 MGHDK, CDR2 SYGVNS. CDR3 length: 11 residues. V lost 4 bases and J 11 bases, leaving 9 bases between the germline ends. The DNA of the CDR3 is TGTGCCAGCAGTGCAGGGCGACAGCAGTTCTTC. Protein product: CASSAGRQQFF.

A few counts support this clonotype. This rearrangement joins TRBV27 to TRBJ1-5, with 12 bases lining up with TRBD1. V was clipped by 6 bases and J by 6 bases; unmatched bases: 3. CDR3 length: 14 residues. In germline, CDR1 is MNHEY, CDR2 SMNVEV (reference sequence). CDR3 protein: CASSRDRGRQPQHF. The CDR3 nucleotides are TGTGCCAGCAGCCGGGACAGGGGGCGTCAGCCCCAGCATTTT.

CDR3 region: CASSPHADTQYF. In DNA, the CDR3 is TGTGCCAGCAGTCCTCATGCAGATACGCAGTATTTT. The chain recombines TRBV7-8 with TRBJ2-3; D not resolved. The CDR3 runs 12 residues. With 6 bases removed from V and 4 bases from J, the gap between germline ends came to 8 bases. Looked up from germline, CDR1 is SGHVS and CDR2 is FQNEAQ.

This clonotype was counted between two and nine times. The J gene is TRBJ2-5, the V gene TRBV7-9, with a weak D call TRBD1 (6 bases). CDR1 and CDR2 from the germline V gene are SEHNR and FQNEAQ (reference sequence). V was trimmed by 5 bases and J by 5 bases, leaving 24 bases between them. CDR3 length: 17 residues. This CDR3 is CASSRGWGRGSLETQYF. CDR3 bases: TGTGCCAGCAGCAGAGGTTGGGGGCGCGGCAGTTTGGAGACCCAGTACTTC.

V and J are TRBV20-1 and TRBJ1-2; tentative D call: TRBD1 (5 bases). The V end was cut by 4 bases, the J end by 6 bases, with 18 bases between. The CDR3 sequence is 14 residues long. Germline CDR1 is DFQATT and CDR2 is SNEGSKA (reference sequence). Here the CDR3 DNA reads TGCAGTGCTAACCCTCGGGACCGCACTAATGGCTACACCTTC. Protein: CSANPRDRTNGYTF.

The gene calls are TRBV6-2 or TRBV6-3 and TRBJ1-1; D not certain. The CDR3 is 13 amino acids. Germline-derived CDR1 and CDR2 are MNHEY and SVGEGT. Trimming shortened V by 6 bases and J by 1 base, and 9 bases separated the two germline ends. CDR3 nucleotide sequence: TGTGCCAGCAGATACCAAAAGAACACTGAAGCTTTCTTT. This codes for CASRYQKNTEAFF.

This clonotype was detected a few times. This rearrangement joins TRBV7-2 to TRBJ2-1; either TRBD1 or TRBD2 may fit D (6 bases each). Germline values: CDR1 SGHTA, CDR2 FQGNSA. V was pared by 1 base and J by 1 base, with 8 bases between. The CDR3 is made up of 15 amino acids. The CDR3 DNA reads TGTGCCAGCAGCTTAGGGGGGGCTTCCTACAATGAGCAGTTCTTC. Protein product: CASSLGGASYNEQFF.

The V gene is TRBV11-3, the J gene TRBJ2-7; D is unclear. This CDR3 has 12 residues. Trimming shortened V by 3 bases and J by 6 bases, and 9 bases separated the two germline ends. The germline V gene encodes CDR1 SGHNT and CDR2 YENEEA. As DNA, the CDR3 is TGTGCCAGCAGCTTTGATTTGTCCGAGCAGTACTTC. Translated, it gives CASSFDLSEQYF.

V gene TRBV7-8 combines with J gene TRBJ2-5; 7 bases agree with TRBD2. CDR3 size: 15 residues. The germline gives CDR1 SGHVS, CDR2 FQNEAQ. The trim removed 3 bases at V and 2 bases at J, leaving 6 bases unmatched. CDR3 bases: TGTGCCAGCAGCTTTCCTGGCGGGGGACAAGAGACCCAGTACTTC. It is translated as CASSFPGGGQETQYF.

The chain uses TRBV29-1 and TRBJ1-5; D is possibly TRBD1 (5 bases). The CDR3 runs to 13 residues. Germline V gives CDR1 SQVTM, CDR2 ANQGSEA. Trimming pared 4 bases from V and 7 bases from J, leaving 14 bases between. CDR3 sequence: CSVGMGVGQPQHF. CDR3 nucleotide sequence: TGCAGCGTTGGGATGGGGGTAGGCCAGCCCCAGCATTTT.

In this sample, this clonotype turned up once. The rearrangement links TRBV18 to TRBJ1-5; the D is unclear. The germline CDR1 and CDR2 sequences are KGHSH and LQKENI. The CDR3 length is 16 residues. The V gene lost 6 bases and the J gene lost 0 bases, with 15 bases spanning the gap. The CDR3, as DNA: TGTGCCAGCTCCCCGGACTCTGGGGTTAGCAATCAGCCCCAGCATTTT. It translates to CASSPDSGVSNQPQHF. Supplemented by reference TRBV18 and TRBJ1-5, the full variable domain reads NAGVMQNPRHLVRRRGQEARLRCSPMKGHSHVYWYRQLPEEGLKFMVYLQKENIIDESGMPKERFSAEFPKEGPSILRIQQVVRGDSAAYFCASSPDSGVSNQPQHFGDGTRLSIL.

The rearrangement links TRBV9 to TRBJ1-5, with D tentatively TRBD1 (6 bases). The length of the CDR3 is 14 residues. CDR1 and CDR2 from the germline V gene are SGDLS and YYNGEE. V was pared by 4 bases and J by 0 bases, with 8 bases between. The CDR3 nucleotides are TGTGCCAGCAGCCGGGACACTAGCAATCAGCCCCAGCATTTT. Residues: CASSRDTSNQPQHF.

The V call is TRBV20-1, the J call TRBJ2-3; 8 bases map to TRBD2. This CDR3 comprises 15 residues. CDR1 is DFQATT and CDR2 is SNEGSKA in the germline V gene (reference sequence). J lost 5 bases, V lost 0 bases, and 7 bases had no gene match. The CDR3 sequence is CSAREAAGVGDTQYF. The DNA for the CDR3 is TGCAGTGCTAGAGAGGCAGCGGGGGTAGGAGATACGCAGTATTTT.

The chain combines TRBV20-1 with TRBJ2-2; D gene unclear. The germline V and J ends were trimmed by 5 bases and 6 bases, with 13 bases remaining between them. Germline CDR1 and CDR2: DFQATT and SNEGSKA (reference sequence). The CDR3 contains 13 residues. This chain's CDR3 is CSARAPLAGELFF. For the CDR3, the DNA is TGCAGTGCTCGAGCGCCCTTAGCCGGGGAGCTGTTTTTT.

The chain couples TRBV6-1 to TRBJ1-2, with D possibly matching TRBD1 (5 bases). Trimming removed 2 bases from V and 5 bases from J, with 15 bases in between. Per the germline V gene, CDR1 is MNHNS and CDR2 is SASEGT. This CDR3 is 15 amino acids long. In DNA form, the CDR3 reads TGTGCCAGCAGTGAAAACATCCGGGACGGATATGGCTACACCTTC. Encoded protein: CASSENIRDGYGYTF.

The gene calls are TRBV11-3 and TRBJ2-1; 8 nucleotides agree with TRBD2. The CDR3 contains 16 residues. Germline trimming cut 6 bases from V and 0 bases from J; bases unmatched to any gene: 7. Germline V gives CDR1 SGHNT, CDR2 YENEEA. The chain's CDR3 is CASSRRSGSSYNEQFF. CDR3 in DNA: TGTGCCAGCAGTCGAAGGAGCGGGAGCTCCTACAATGAGCAGTTCTTC. The full variable domain, in which reference TRBV11-3 and TRBJ2-1 provide the parts outside the CDR3, is EAGVVQSPRYKIIEKKQPVAFWCNPISGHNTLYWYLQNLGQGPELLIRYENEEAVDDSQLPKDRFSAERLKGVDSTLKIQPAELGDSAVYLCASSRRSGSSYNEQFFGPGTRLTVL.

J is TRBJ2-5 and V is TRBV20-1, with D perhaps assigned TRBD1 or TRBD2 (5 bases each). V was clipped by 4 bases and J by 5 bases, with 17 bases between them. CDR3 length: 14 amino acids. Germline assignment: CDR1 DFQATT and CDR2 SNEGSKA (reference sequence). The CDR3 is CSAMGAPGRETQYF. DNA of the CDR3: TGCAGTGCTATGGGTGCGCCGGGGCGGGAGACCCAGTACTTC.

The chain uses TRBV15 and TRBJ1-1; TRBD1 agrees at 7 bases. Germline V gene data show CDR1 as LNHNV and CDR2 as YYDKDF (reference sequence). The ends lost 6 bases at V and 1 base at J; junction bases unmatched: 8. The CDR3 sequence is 15 residues long. This CDR3 reads CATSPRGQKNTEAFF. For the CDR3, the DNA is TGTGCCACCAGTCCCCGGGGACAGAAGAACACTGAAGCTTTCTTT.

This clonotype was seen more than once but under ten times. J is TRBJ2-5 and V is TRBV6-1; tentatively, D is TRBD2 (5 bases). V lost 7 bases, J lost 2 bases, and 11 bases lay in between. From germline, CDR1 is MNHNS and CDR2 SASEGT. This CDR3 contains 13 residues. This chain's CDR3 is CASKLPGQETQYF. In DNA, the CDR3 is TGTGCCAGCAAATTACCGGGACAAGAGACCCAGTACTTC.

The CDR3 region is CSARLPGGTEAFF. The CDR3, as DNA: TGCAGTGCTAGGCTGCCGGGGGGGACTGAAGCTTTCTTT. The chain joins TRBV20-1 to TRBJ1-1; tentatively, D is TRBD1 (5 bases). Germline values: CDR1 DFQATT, CDR2 SNEGSKA (reference sequence). Trimming took off 3 bases at V and 5 bases at J, with 13 bases between the two ends. The CDR3 covers 13 residues.

The chain recombines TRBV19 with TRBJ1-2, with a possible D match to TRBD1 (6 bases). V was clipped by 3 bases and J by 4 bases, with 15 bases between them. This CDR3 comprises 15 residues. Per the germline V gene, CDR1 is LNHDA and CDR2 is SQIVND (reference sequence). The DNA for the CDR3 is TGTGCCAGTAGTATGATCGGGGGCCCGACCTATGGCTACACCTTC. Translating gives CASSMIGGPTYGYTF.

This chain links TRBV20-1 with TRBJ2-3; 8 bases match TRBD1. The CDR3 is 14 amino acids. V dropped 1 base and J dropped 6; count of bases not matched to a gene: 6. Germline V CDR1 and CDR2: DFQATT, SNEGSKA (reference sequence). CDR3 protein: CSARVRQGKDTQYF. The CDR3 DNA sequence: TGCAGTGCTAGAGTGCGACAGGGGAAGGATACGCAGTATTTT.

The table lists this clonotype with a few counts. This chain uses TRBV20-1 with TRBJ1-6; a weak D match, TRBD1 (6 bases). This CDR3 spans 14 amino acids. V lost 1 base to trimming and J lost 10 bases, with 14 bases between them. The germline V gene has CDR1 DFQATT and CDR2 SNEGSKA (reference sequence). The CDR3 DNA is TGCAGTGCTAGAGTTGTACAGGGATGGTCACCCCTCCACTTT. Amino acid sequence: CSARVVQGWSPLHF.

This clonotype was counted between two and nine times. The chain uses TRBV7-2 and TRBJ1-5, with D hard to call. CDR1 and CDR2 (germline): SGHTA, FQGNSA. The CDR3 is made up of 15 amino acids. Trimming stripped 3 bases from V and 2 bases from J, with 11 bases between. In DNA, the CDR3 is TGTGCCAGCAGCTTTCGGGGATCCCGCAATCAGCCCCAGCATTTT. Its translation: CASSFRGSRNQPQHF. Full variable domain (outside the CDR3, taken from reference TRBV7-2 and TRBJ1-5): GAGVSQSPSNKVTEKGKDVELRCDPISGHTALYWYRQSLGQGLEFLIYFQGNSAPDKSGLPSDRFSAERTGGSVSTLTIQRTQQEDSAVYLCASSFRGSRNQPQHFGDGTRLSIL.